This T cell receptor delta chain was retrieved from a study of DNA immune sequencing with unique molecular identifiers (dated by TCRdb to the early 2020s). Some background on the complete study: gammadelta T cells were enriched from buffy coats using immunomagnetic cell separation, and their genomic DNA was sequenced. Donors were healthy individuals, with under eleven donors profiled from sorted peripheral blood gammadelta T cells. Fluorescence-activated cell sorting was used to enrich gammadelta T cells from the PBMC of approximately 10 healthy people. The method was checked using synthetic reference molecules and blood samples from healthy people. An ultrasensitive DNA-based TRD repertoire sequencing method using PCR-introduced unique molecular identifiers was developed and validated in the study. To compare enriched with non-enriched material, 85 to 100 ng of enriched gammadelta T-cell DNA and approximately 0.94 ug of non-enriched PBMC DNA were sequenced. Overall results and qualifications from the work: TRDV2 paired with TRDJ1 was the most common TRD rearrangement among clonotypes in healthy donors. Novel TRD sequences not targeted by the primers cannot be detected with the primer-based approach. TRD repertoire diversity differed among healthy donors, and several donors were highly oligoclonal, with the top 5 clonotypes making up more than half of productive molecules.

Inclusive of the bounding cysteine and phenylalanine, the CDR3 is 18 residues long. Only the CDR3 portion is preserved as DNA: 54 bases, with reading frame beginning at the first base. CDR1 and CDR2 are read off the germline V gene as TSWWSYY and QGS. Ends trimmed: V by 3 bases, J by 2 bases; bases unmatched to a gene: 10. Library method: multiplex PCR. A 32-plex assay, with primers for all 8 TRDV and 4 TRDJ genes spanning the CDR3, was used to amplify the genomic DNA. A 12-nucleotide UMI was added during about 3 barcoding PCR cycles, followed by a second PCR with Illumina adapter primers. AMPure XP beads were used to purify the libraries, and library quality was checked on a Fragment Analyzer using the HS NGS Fragment kit. The sequencing was run with an Illumina MiniSeq mid-output kit, including about 20% PhiX, and 150 cycles of paired-end reads. The authors' analysis ran thus. Reads were processed with MIGEC version 1.2.9 to group reads by UMI and build error-corrected consensus sequences. Post-processing used modified VDJtools version 1.2.1 scripts and the tcR R package. TCRdb recomputed clones from the public reads with CATT; identical DNA rows were then combined. It is TCRdb's table, rather than the study itself, that gives the V and J calls and clone size. This sample comprises 5,000 or so delta-chain clones, roughly an eighth of them detected only once. The ten largest make up roughly 50% of the sample.

As regards this clone: Its antigen has not been determined. The input lacks base qualities; no much larger clone sits a single base away.

The receptor comes from a human donor in good health. Here the chain combines TRDV1 and TRDJ1, with 12 central nucleotides matching TRDD3. Material for sequencing was gamma-delta T cells enriched from blood buffy coat, or unenriched PBMCs (not recorded which). CDR3 reads: CALGEATGGYLGTDKLIF. The DNA sequence is TGTGCTCTTGGGGAGGCAACTGGGGGATACCTCGGGACCGATAAACTCATCTTT.